A single sample is the source of the 12 T cell receptor beta chains below, sequenced in a study of T-cell memory formation after mild COVID-19. TCRdb fed the 5' RACE reads into MiXCR, producing one record per CDR3 protein. The sample carries over 350,000 distinct CDR3 sequences, 24% recorded once. The material sequenced was PBMCs or a T cell subset sorted from them (not recorded which). The receptor source for this set is an adult woman who had mild COVID-19 (a few samples of this study predate the infection). Cell type and time point are not known.

The chain has TRBV12-3 or TRBV12-4 and TRBJ2-1, with 11 nucleotides matching TRBD2. V lost 2 bases to trimming and J lost 9 bases; unmatched junction nucleotides: 9. The CDR3 runs 16 residues. CDR3 sequence (DNA): TGTGCCAGCAGTTTATCACTAGCGGGAGACCTGGGTGAGCAGTTCTTC. It encodes CASSLSLAGDLGEQFF.

The CDR3, as DNA: TGTGCCAGCAGCTTATTCGGGACAGGGAGATTCACAGATACGCAGTATTTT. Its translation is CASSLFGTGRFTDTQYF. The J gene is TRBJ2-3, the V gene TRBV7-9; 9 nucleotides line up with TRBD1. V lost 2 bases and J lost 2; bases outside the gene matches: 8. The germline gives CDR1 SEHNR, CDR2 FQNEAQ (reference sequence). The CDR3 is 17 amino acids.

This clonotype was found a few times. The rearrangement joins TRBV7-9 to TRBJ1-1, with 7 nucleotides matching TRBD1. CDR3 length: 12 residues. Germline-derived CDR1 and CDR2 are SEHNR and FQNEAQ (reference sequence). J gave up 8 bases and V 7 bases, and 7 bases lay outside the gene matches. As DNA, the CDR3 is TGTGCCAGCACTACGGGGACAGCAGAAGCTTTCTTT. As protein: CASTTGTAEAFF. The full variable domain, its missing parts supplied by reference TRBV7-9 and TRBJ1-1, is DTGVSQNPRHKITKRGQNVTFRCDPISEHNRLYWYRQTLGQGPEFLTYFQNEAQLEKSRLLSDRFSAERPKGSFSTLEIQRTEQGDSAMYLCASTTGTAEAFFGQGTRLTVV.

The chain carries TRBV24-1 and TRBJ1-5; D is uncertain. Germline CDR1 reads KGHDR; CDR2 reads SFDVKD. The V and J ends lost 5 bases and 3 bases respectively, with 13 bases between them. This CDR3 has 15 amino acids. The CDR3 nucleotides read TGTGCCACCAGTGTCTCTCACGGGTACAATCAGCCCCAGCATTTT. The encoded protein is CATSVSHGYNQPQHF.

This clonotype has only a few counts. The chain recombines TRBV7-8 with TRBJ2-3, with D unresolved. CDR1 and CDR2 from the germline V gene are SGHVS and FQNEAQ. This CDR3 is built from 12 residues. V shed 4 bases and J shed 10 bases, with 12 bases lying between them. Here the CDR3 reads CASSSSTESQYF. The CDR3 DNA reads TGTGCCAGCAGCTCCAGTACTGAATCGCAGTATTTT.

This clonotype has just a few counts. This rearrangement joins TRBV12-3 or TRBV12-4 to TRBJ1-1; the D gene is possibly TRBD1 (6 bases). V was trimmed by 6 bases and J by 0 bases, leaving 17 bases between them. The CDR3 has 16 amino acids. CDR3: CASSPRGQGMNTEAFF. DNA for the CDR3: TGTGCCAGCAGCCCTCGCGGGCAGGGGATGAACACTGAAGCTTTCTTT.

This clonotype was seen a handful of times. The rearrangement joins TRBV12-3 or TRBV12-4 to TRBJ2-7; maybe TRBD1 (6 bases). The CDR3 has 13 residues. V lost 5 bases, J lost 6 bases, and 14 bases lay in between. In DNA, the CDR3 is TGTGCCAGCAGTGACGGTACAGGGCTCGAGCAGTACTTC. Its translation: CASSDGTGLEQYF.

The V gene is TRBV29-1, the J gene TRBJ2-7, with D perhaps TRBD2 (6 bases). V was shortened by 6 bases and J by 5 bases, with 20 bases between the two germline ends. The germline CDR1 and CDR2 sequences are SQVTM and ANQGSEA. CDR3 length: 14 residues. CDR3 sequence: CSVGPGLLRDEQYF. CDR3 in DNA: TGCAGCGTAGGCCCGGGACTTCTCCGGGACGAGCAGTACTTC.

The chain is built from TRBV20-1 and TRBJ2-3; D is unresolved. The CDR3 contains 17 residues. Looked up from germline, CDR1 is DFQATT and CDR2 is SNEGSKA (reference sequence). V was shortened by 0 bases and J by 1 base, with 17 bases between the two germline ends. DNA of the CDR3: TGCAGTGCTAGAGATGGTCACAGCTCTTTGGGCACAGATACGCAGTATTTT. This codes for CSARDGHSSLGTDTQYF.

This clonotype was detected many times. The chain joins TRBV7-3 to TRBJ2-6; D unclear. Germline CDR1 is SGHTA and CDR2 is FQGTGA. This CDR3 has 16 amino acids. Trimming pared 3 bases from V and 0 bases from J, leaving 9 bases between. This CDR3 reads CASSFGLCSGANVLTF. The CDR3 DNA reads as TGTGCCAGCAGCTTCGGGCTGTGCTCTGGGGCCAACGTCCTGACTTTC.

The chain carries TRBV7-8 and TRBJ2-7; 8 bases align to TRBD1. The germline gives CDR1 SGHVS, CDR2 FQNEAQ. This CDR3 is built from 15 residues. V lost 5 bases and J lost 1; bases outside the gene matches: 7. CDR3 DNA sequence: TGTGCCAGCAGCCGCACCGGGACAGGTTCCTACGAGCAGTACTTC. Amino acids: CASSRTGTGSYEQYF.

This clonotype was found a few times. J is TRBJ2-5 and V is TRBV10-3, with no clear D. Germline assignment: CDR1 ENHRY and CDR2 SYGVKD. The CDR3 spans 12 residues. The V end lost 10 bases, the J end lost 3 bases, and 12 bases lay between the germline ends. CDR3 residues: CATGGQKETQYF. CDR3 bases: TGTGCCACTGGCGGTCAGAAAGAGACCCAGTACTTC.